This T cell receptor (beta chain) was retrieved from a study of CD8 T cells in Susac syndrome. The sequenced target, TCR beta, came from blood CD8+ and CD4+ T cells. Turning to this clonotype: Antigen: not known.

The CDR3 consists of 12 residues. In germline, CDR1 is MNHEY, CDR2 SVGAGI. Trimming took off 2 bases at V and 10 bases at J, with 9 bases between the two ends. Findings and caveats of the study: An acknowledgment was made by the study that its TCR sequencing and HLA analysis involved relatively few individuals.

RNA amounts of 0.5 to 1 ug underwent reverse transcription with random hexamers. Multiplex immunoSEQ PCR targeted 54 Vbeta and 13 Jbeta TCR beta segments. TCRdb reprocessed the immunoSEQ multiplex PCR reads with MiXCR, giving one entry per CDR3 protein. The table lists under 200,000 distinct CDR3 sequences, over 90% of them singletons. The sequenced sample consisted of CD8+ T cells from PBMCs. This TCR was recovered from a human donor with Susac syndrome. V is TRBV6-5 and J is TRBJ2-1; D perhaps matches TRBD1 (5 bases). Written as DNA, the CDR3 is TGTGCCAGCAGTTACGCCCAGGGAGAGCAGTTCTTC. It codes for CASSYAQGEQFF.